These 22 T cell receptor beta chains came from one sample sequenced in a study of cytomegalovirus exposure and HLA in healthy donors. Generated by immunoSEQ multiplex PCR, the TCRdb table keeps only in-frame clones and is missing some. The table has roughly 140,000 clones, around 88% seen once. The sequencing input was PBMCs. Source of these receptors: a young woman in good health and CMV-seropositive.

This clone occurred once. This chain connects TRBV7-2 to TRBJ2-2, with 10 positions matching TRBD2. The V gene's germline CDR1 is SGHTA and CDR2 FQGNSA. The length of the CDR3 is 17 residues. V trimming: 5 bases; J trimming: 4 bases; junction bases outside the gene matches: 10. CDR3 sequence: CASSLTSSGGRTGELFF. In nucleotides, the CDR3 is TGTGCCAGCAGCCTCACCTCTAGCGGGGGCCGCACCGGGGAGCTGTTTTTT.

This chain connects TRBV27 to TRBJ1-6, with D maybe TRBD1 (5 bases). CDR3 length: 15 amino acids. Trimming took 2 bases from V and 4 from J, leaving 9 bases between them. Germline-derived CDR1 and CDR2 are MNHEY and SMNVEV (reference sequence). In DNA, the CDR3 is TGTGCCAGCAGTTTAGACAGAGGATATAATTCACCCCTCCACTTT. This encodes CASSLDRGYNSPLHF.

This chain connects TRBV5-8 to TRBJ1-5; a possible D gene is TRBD1 (5 bases). Trimming took off 2 bases at V and 3 bases at J, with 9 bases between the two ends. Germline V gives CDR1 SGHTS, CDR2 YDEGEE. The CDR3 spans 14 residues. CDR3 residues: CASSFTGFNQPQHF. The CDR3 nucleotides read TGTGCCAGCAGCTTTACAGGCTTCAATCAGCCCCAGCATTTT.

The chain links TRBV4-2 to TRBJ2-3; 7 nucleotides align to TRBD2. The length of the CDR3 is 15 residues. From germline, CDR1 is LGHNA and CDR2 YNFKEQ. V gave up 3 bases and J gave up 6 bases; unmatched junction bases: 9. The CDR3 sequence is CASSQETSLPDTQYF. The CDR3 DNA reads TGTGCCAGCAGCCAGGAGACTAGCCTCCCCGATACGCAGTATTTT.

In its sample, this clone was seen a few times. The rearrangement joins TRBV5-1 to TRBJ2-7; weak D call: TRBD2 (5 bases). Germline V lookup: CDR1 SGHRS, CDR2 YFSETQ. The V gene lost 5 bases and the J gene lost 4 bases, with 16 bases spanning the gap. The CDR3 has 14 residues. This chain's CDR3 is CASRPLAGLYEQYF. CDR3 DNA sequence: TGCGCCAGCAGGCCTTTGGCGGGCTTATACGAGCAGTACTTC. Full variable domain (outside the CDR3, taken from reference TRBV5-1 and TRBJ2-7): KAGVTQTPRYLIKTRGQQVTLSCSPISGHRSVSWYQQTPGQGLQFLFEYFSETQRNKGNFPGRFSGRQFSNSRSEMNVSTLELGDSALYLCASRPLAGLYEQYFGPGTRLTVT.

The rearrangement joins TRBV30 to TRBJ2-7; D gene unclear. V gave up 2 bases and J gave up 3 bases, with 5 bases separating them. The CDR3 totals 11 residues. The germline CDR1 and CDR2 sequences are GTSNPN and SVGIG (reference sequence). The CDR3, as DNA: TGTGCCTGGAGTCTGTTCTACGAGCAGTACTTC. The encoded protein is CAWSLFYEQYF. Full variable domain (missing parts from reference TRBV30 and TRBJ2-7): SQTIHQWPATLVQPVGSPLSLECTVEGTSNPNLYWYRQAAGRGLQLLFYSVGIGQISSEVPQNLSASRPQDRQFILSSKKLLLSDSGFYLCAWSLFYEQYFGPGTRLTVT.

The V and J genes are TRBV5-1 and TRBJ2-7; 9 bases agree with TRBD1. Germline CDR1 is SGHRS and CDR2 is YFSETQ. This CDR3 is built from 14 residues. V gave up 1 base and J gave up 6 bases; unmatched junction bases: 5. CDR3 sequence: CASSLPGQGREQYF. The DNA for the CDR3 is TGCGCCAGCAGCTTGCCGGGACAGGGTCGCGAGCAGTACTTC.

This clone was observed a handful of times. Here the CDR3 DNA reads TGCGCCAGCAGCGTGGACAGGAGTTATGGCTACACCTTC. This encodes CASSVDRSYGYTF. The chain has TRBV5-1 and TRBJ1-2; 7 positions agree with TRBD1. The CDR3 covers 13 residues. Germline CDR1 reads SGHRS; CDR2 reads YFSETQ. J was trimmed by 5 bases and V by 4 bases; bases with no gene match: 5.

The chain is built from TRBV6-1 and TRBJ2-7; 9 nucleotides line up with TRBD1. Germline lookup yields CDR1 MNHNS and CDR2 SASEGT. The CDR3 has 14 residues. Trimming removed 4 bases from V and 5 bases from J; junction bases left unmatched: 6. This CDR3 reads CASSVDRGIDEQYF. CDR3 nucleotide sequence: TGTGCCAGCAGTGTTGACAGGGGGATCGACGAGCAGTACTTC.

The chain combines TRBV18 with TRBJ2-7; D ambiguous. CDR3 size: 16 residues. Looked up from germline, CDR1 is KGHSH and CDR2 is LQKENI. V was trimmed by 0 bases and J by 3 bases, leaving 15 bases between them. The CDR3 sequence: CASSPPTRDRDYEQYF. The CDR3 DNA reads as TGTGCCAGCTCACCACCGACTCGCGACCGAGACTACGAGCAGTACTTC. Drawing the rest from reference TRBV18 and TRBJ2-7, the complete variable domain is NAGVMQNPRHLVRRRGQEARLRCSPMKGHSHVYWYRQLPEEGLKFMVYLQKENIIDESGMPKERFSAEFPKEGPSILRIQQVVRGDSAAYFCASSPPTRDRDYEQYFGPGTRLTVT.

This chain connects TRBV9 to TRBJ2-3, with D possibly being TRBD1 (6 bases). Trimming removed 0 bases from V and 4 bases from J, with 9 bases in between. Per germline, CDR1 SGDLS and CDR2 YYNGEE. The CDR3 totals 14 residues. CDR3 nucleotides: TGTGCCAGCAGCGTAGGGGGGCTCGCAGATACGCAGTATTTT. Its protein product is CASSVGGLADTQYF.

This clone was seen once. The CDR3 sequence is CATGGAMGEKLFF. The DNA of the CDR3 is TGTGCCACCGGTGGGGCGATGGGTGAAAAACTGTTTTTT. The chain is built from TRBV19 and TRBJ1-4; weak D call: TRBD1 (5 bases). The CDR3 extends over 13 amino acids. CDR1 and CDR2 (germline): LNHDA, SQIVND (reference sequence). Deletions cut 10 bases from V and 7 bases from J, with 16 bases between.

The chain recombines TRBV29-1 with TRBJ2-7; 8 nucleotides line up with TRBD1. CDR1 and CDR2 (germline): SQVTM, ANQGSEA. V was clipped by 6 bases and J by 4 bases; unmatched bases: 11. The CDR3 is made up of 14 amino acids. The chain's CDR3 is CSVAGWTGTYEQYF. The CDR3 DNA reads TGCAGCGTCGCGGGATGGACAGGGACGTACGAGCAGTACTTC.

This sequence joins TRBV6-1 and TRBJ2-1; a weak D match, TRBD1 (6 bases). Trimming left V 7 bases short and J 6 bases short, with 13 bases between. Germline V lookup: CDR1 MNHNS, CDR2 SASEGT. This CDR3 comprises 13 residues. The CDR3 nucleotides read TGTGCCAGCATCCGGGCAGGGGCCAATGAGCAGTTCTTC. It codes for CASIRAGANEQFF.

The V and J genes are TRBV9 and TRBJ2-5; no clear D gene. V was pared by 0 bases and J by 2 bases, with 8 bases between. The CDR3 is 14 amino acids. Germline CDR1 reads SGDLS; CDR2 reads YYNGEE. The CDR3 loop is CASSVDQLQETQYF. Here the CDR3 DNA reads TGTGCCAGCAGCGTAGATCAGTTACAAGAGACCCAGTACTTC.

The chain links TRBV5-4 to TRBJ2-1, with 8 bases matching TRBD2. Germline CDR1 SGHNT, CDR2 YYREEE (reference sequence). CDR3 length: 14 residues. V lost 1 base to trimming and J lost 6 bases; unmatched junction nucleotides: 3. The CDR3 DNA sequence: TGTGCCAGCAGCTTGTCCCGGGGGGGCAATGAGCAGTTCTTC. This encodes CASSLSRGGNEQFF. Using reference TRBV5-4 and TRBJ2-1 for the parts outside the CDR3, the full variable domain is ETGVTQSPTHLIKTRGQQVTLRCSSQSGHNTVSWYQQALGQGPQFIFQYYREEENGRGNFPPRFSGLQFPNYSSELNVNALELDDSALYLCASSLSRGGNEQFFGPGTRLTVL.

V is TRBV7-9 and J is TRBJ2-6, with a tentative D call TRBD1 (5 bases). Germline V lookup: CDR1 SEHNR, CDR2 FQNEAQ (reference sequence). Trimming pared 1 base from V and 0 bases from J, leaving 13 bases between. The CDR3 runs 18 residues. DNA of the CDR3: TGTGCCAGCAGCTTAGATCCAGGGTCGGGCTCTGGGGCCAACGTCCTGACTTTC. It yields the protein CASSLDPGSGSGANVLTF. The entire variable domain, with the rest obtained from reference TRBV7-9 and TRBJ2-6, is as follows: DTGVSQNPRHKITKRGQNVTFRCDPISEHNRLYWYRQTLGQGPEFLTYFQNEAQLEKSRLLSDRFSAERPKGSFSTLEIQRTEQGDSAMYLCASSLDPGSGSGANVLTFGAGSRLTVL.

The rearrangement links TRBV27 to TRBJ1-1; no clear D gene. CDR1 MNHEY and CDR2 SMNVEV come from the germline V gene (reference sequence). The V end was cut by 5 bases, the J end by 1 base, with 11 bases between. The CDR3 contains 14 residues. The DNA for the CDR3 is TGTGCCAGCAGTCCGCTCAACAGGAACACTGAAGCTTTCTTT. Its translation: CASSPLNRNTEAFF.

The V and J genes are TRBV5-4 and TRBJ1-1, with D possibly being TRBD1 (6 bases). This CDR3 has 15 amino acids. Trimming shortened V by 4 bases and J by 3 bases, and 16 bases separated the two germline ends. Germline CDR1 is SGHNT and CDR2 is YYREEE (reference sequence). The CDR3 sequence: CASSLAGPGDTEAFF. CDR3 sequence (DNA): TGTGCCAGCAGCCTCGCGGGCCCAGGGGACACTGAAGCTTTCTTT.

The chain combines TRBV19 with TRBJ1-2; D is unresolved. From germline, CDR1 is LNHDA and CDR2 SQIVND (reference sequence). This CDR3 is 14 amino acids long. Trimming shortened V by 5 bases and J by 6 bases, and 16 bases separated the two germline ends. CDR3 sequence: CASSPWPRSHGYTF. The CDR3 coding sequence is TGTGCCAGTAGTCCGTGGCCCAGGTCTCATGGCTACACCTTC.

The rearrangement links TRBV5-4 to TRBJ2-5; no reliable D call. The V and J ends lost 0 bases and 3 bases respectively, with 6 bases between them. Germline-derived CDR1 and CDR2 are SGHNT and YYREEE (reference sequence). This CDR3 is 13 amino acids long. CDR3: CASSLAQKETQYF. CDR3 DNA sequence: TGTGCCAGCAGCTTGGCCCAGAAAGAGACCCAGTACTTC. Using reference TRBV5-4 and TRBJ2-5 for the parts outside the CDR3, the full variable domain is ETGVTQSPTHLIKTRGQQVTLRCSSQSGHNTVSWYQQALGQGPQFIFQYYREEENGRGNFPPRFSGLQFPNYSSELNVNALELDDSALYLCASSLAQKETQYFGPGTRLLVL.

J is TRBJ1-2 and V is TRBV15; D is unresolved. This CDR3 is 16 amino acids long. The V end was cut by 0 bases, the J end by 8 bases, with 19 bases between. The germline V gene has CDR1 LNHNV and CDR2 YYDKDF (reference sequence). The CDR3 spells CATSRDVAYNPEGYTF. The CDR3 DNA is TGTGCCACCAGCAGAGATGTGGCGTACAACCCGGAGGGCTACACCTTC.